This TCR beta chain was retrieved from a study of blood T cell repertoires in COVID-19. J lost 8 bases, V lost 7 bases, and 6 bases had no gene match. The CDR3 contains 13 residues. Per the original methods: Amplifying reference gene primers gave estimates of nucleated cell counts. Clones were read by immunoSEQ multiplex PCR, and TCRdb kept only the in-frame ones, dropping some. V, J and clone size reflect that table, while D and trimming were determined from the DNA. The data hold 55,000 to 75,000 clones, with 80% observed a single time. The TCR was taken from a man aged 70-80 years who had recovered from COVID-19. The chain couples TRBV12-3 or TRBV12-4 to TRBJ2-1, with TRBD2 identical over 9 bases. Sequencing used peripheral blood. CDR3 nucleotides: TGTGCCAGCAATAGCGGGGGTGGTCATGAGCAGTTCTTC. Protein sequence: CASNSGGGHEQFF.